Below are 13 T cell receptor beta chains sequenced from a single sample in a study of blood T cell repertoires in COVID-19. TCRdb's table, derived via immunoSEQ multiplex PCR, lists solely in-frame clones and lacks some. Of roughly 170,000 clones listed, 80% to 90% are singletons. Input material: PBMCs or T cells enriched from blood (not recorded which). The receptor source for this set is a woman in her 50s in a cohort exposed to, infected with or recovered from COVID-19 (not recorded which).

The chain joins TRBV15 to TRBJ1-6, with TRBD1 identical over 7 bases. Per germline, CDR1 LNHNV and CDR2 YYDKDF (reference sequence). V shed 3 bases and J 10 bases; nucleotides not matched to a gene: 9. There are 15 residues in the CDR3. The CDR3 sequence: CATSSERTGYSPLHF. The CDR3 DNA reads as TGTGCCACCAGCAGCGAACGGACAGGTTACTCACCCCTCCACTTT. Full variable domain (outside the CDR3, taken from reference TRBV15 and TRBJ1-6): DAMVIQNPRYQVTQFGKPVTLSCSQTLNHNVMYWYQQKSSQAPKLLFHYYDKDFNNEADTPDNFQSRRPNTSFCFLDIRSPGLGDTAMYLCATSSERTGYSPLHFGNGTRLTVT.

The V gene is TRBV7-2, the J gene TRBJ1-4; D gene ambiguous. The CDR3 sequence is 14 residues long. V lost 3 bases to trimming and J lost 6 bases, with 11 bases between them. The germline V gene has CDR1 SGHTA and CDR2 FQGNSA. CDR3: CASSLAGMDEKLFF. CDR3 in DNA: TGTGCCAGCAGCTTGGCGGGGATGGATGAAAAACTGTTTTTT.

In the case of this clone: Other DNA sequences in this sample translate to the same CDR3. Written as DNA, the CDR3 is TGTGCCAGCAGTTTAGGACAGGATAATTCACCCCTCCACTTT. This encodes CASSLGQDNSPLHF. The V call is TRBV28, the J call TRBJ1-6, with 7 nucleotides matching TRBD1. This CDR3 has 14 residues. V trimming: 2 bases; J trimming: 5 bases; junction bases outside the gene matches: 0. Germline CDR1 and CDR2: MDHEN and SYDVKM.

The chain uses TRBV9 and TRBJ1-4; possible D gene TRBD1, 6 bases. The CDR3 is made up of 14 amino acids. CDR1 and CDR2 from the germline V gene are SGDLS and YYNGEE. Trimming removed 1 base at V and 6 bases at J, with 10 bases between. CDR3 sequence: CASSVTGRDEKLFF. The CDR3 DNA is TGTGCCAGCAGCGTAACAGGGAGAGATGAAAAACTGTTTTTT.

This chain links TRBV11-2 with TRBJ2-6, with a tentative D call TRBD1 (6 bases). Trimming removed 3 bases at V and 0 bases at J, with 9 bases between. CDR1 and CDR2 (germline): SGHAT, FQNNGV. The CDR3 totals 16 residues. As DNA, the CDR3 is TGTGCCAGCAGCTTCACAGGGATCTCTGGGGCCAACGTCCTGACTTTC. This translates into CASSFTGISGANVLTF.

The chain has TRBV3-1 (or the pseudogene TRBV3-2) and TRBJ2-2, with TRBD2 matching 12 bases. This CDR3 contains 16 residues. The J segment lost 6 bases and the V segment lost 1 base, leaving 3 bases of the junction unmatched. The germline V gene has CDR1 LGHDT and CDR2 YNNKEL (reference sequence). CDR3 amino acids: CASSQASGGAAGELFF. DNA of the CDR3: TGTGCCAGCAGCCAAGCTAGCGGGGGGGCGGCCGGGGAGCTGTTTTTT.

The chain recombines TRBV7-2 with TRBJ1-5; 8 positions match TRBD1. The V and J ends lost 5 bases and 7 bases, in that order; junction bases with no gene match: 10. Germline V lookup: CDR1 SGHTA, CDR2 FQGNSA. CDR3 size: 15 residues. The CDR3 sequence: CASSPRTGSGQPQHF. For the CDR3, the DNA is TGTGCCAGCAGCCCGCGGACAGGGTCCGGCCAGCCCCAGCATTTT.

The CDR3 spells CASSPGGNQPQHF. The CDR3 DNA sequence: TGTGCCAGCAGCCCGGGGGGGAATCAGCCCCAGCATTTT. V and J are TRBV5-6 and TRBJ1-5, with D possibly TRBD1 on 5 matching bases. CDR3 length equals 13 residues. The V end lost 4 bases, the J end lost 4 bases, and 9 bases lay between the germline ends. Germline lookup yields CDR1 SGHDT and CDR2 YYEEEE.

This clone was detected only a few times. V is TRBV10-3 and J is TRBJ1-2, with D uncertain. Per germline, CDR1 ENHRY and CDR2 SYGVKD. The CDR3 spans 16 residues. V was shortened by 4 bases and J by 6 bases, with 21 bases between the two germline ends. In DNA, the CDR3 is TGTGCCATCAGTGCTTCTCAGGCATCTTCCCCCAATGGCTACACCTTC. Amino acids: CAISASQASSPNGYTF.

The chain links TRBV7-8 to TRBJ1-5; D unresolved. Per the germline V gene, CDR1 is SGHVS and CDR2 is FQNEAQ. Trimming removed 5 bases from V and 2 bases from J, with 19 bases in between. CDR3 length: 17 amino acids. The CDR3 DNA follows: TGTGCCAGCAGCCTCATGACCTCCCGAAGCGGCAATCAGCCCCAGCATTTT. It yields the protein CASSLMTSRSGNQPQHF.

This clone was seen more than once but under ten times. The chain joins TRBV7-2 to TRBJ2-1; the match to TRBD1 covers 8 bases. J lost 10 bases, V lost 5 bases, and 13 bases had no gene match. The germline V gene has CDR1 SGHTA and CDR2 FQGNSA. The CDR3 is 15 residues long. In DNA, the CDR3 is TGTGCCAGCAGCCCGGACAGGGACGGGGCAATCGAGCAGTTCTTC. Its translation: CASSPDRDGAIEQFF. The variable domain in full, with the rest retrieved from reference TRBV7-2 and TRBJ2-1, is GAGVSQSPSNKVTEKGKDVELRCDPISGHTALYWYRQSLGQGLEFLIYFQGNSAPDKSGLPSDRFSAERTGGSVSTLTIQRTQQEDSAVYLCASSPDRDGAIEQFFGPGTRLTVL.

This clone was recorded a few times. The CDR3 spells CASSLNVLGGAEQYF. CDR3 nucleotide sequence: TGTGCCAGCAGTTTGAACGTACTAGGAGGTGCCGAGCAGTACTTC. This chain joins TRBV6-2 or TRBV6-3 and TRBJ2-7; the D gene is possibly TRBD2 (5 bases). The V gene lost 4 bases and the J gene lost 6 bases, with 19 bases spanning the gap. Germline lookup yields CDR1 MNHEY and CDR2 SVGEGT. The CDR3 runs 15 residues.

The V gene is TRBV7-2, the J gene TRBJ1-2, with D possibly matching TRBD1 (6 bases). Germline lookup yields CDR1 SGHTA and CDR2 FQGNSA. The length of the CDR3 is 15 residues. V dropped 5 bases and J dropped 4 bases, with 17 bases sitting between them. CDR3 protein: CASSRTGQKGYGYTF. Here the CDR3 DNA reads TGTGCCAGCAGCAGAACCGGACAGAAGGGCTATGGCTACACCTTC.